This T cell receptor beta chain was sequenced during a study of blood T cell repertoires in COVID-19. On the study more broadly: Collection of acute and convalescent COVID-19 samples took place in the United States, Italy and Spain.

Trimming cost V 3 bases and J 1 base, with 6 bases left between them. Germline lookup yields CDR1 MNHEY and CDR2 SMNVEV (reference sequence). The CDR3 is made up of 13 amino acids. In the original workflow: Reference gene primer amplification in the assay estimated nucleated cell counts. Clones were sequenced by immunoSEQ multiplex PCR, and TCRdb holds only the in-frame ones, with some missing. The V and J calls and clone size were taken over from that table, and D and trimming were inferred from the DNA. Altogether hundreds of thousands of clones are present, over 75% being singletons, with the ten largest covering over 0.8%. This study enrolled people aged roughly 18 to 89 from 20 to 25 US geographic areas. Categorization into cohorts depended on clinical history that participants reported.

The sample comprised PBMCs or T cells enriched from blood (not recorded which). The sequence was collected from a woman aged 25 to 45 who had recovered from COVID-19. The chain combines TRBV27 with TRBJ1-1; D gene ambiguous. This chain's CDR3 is CASSFTRNTEAFF. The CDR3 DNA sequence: TGTGCCAGCAGTTTCACGCGGAACACTGAAGCTTTCTTT.